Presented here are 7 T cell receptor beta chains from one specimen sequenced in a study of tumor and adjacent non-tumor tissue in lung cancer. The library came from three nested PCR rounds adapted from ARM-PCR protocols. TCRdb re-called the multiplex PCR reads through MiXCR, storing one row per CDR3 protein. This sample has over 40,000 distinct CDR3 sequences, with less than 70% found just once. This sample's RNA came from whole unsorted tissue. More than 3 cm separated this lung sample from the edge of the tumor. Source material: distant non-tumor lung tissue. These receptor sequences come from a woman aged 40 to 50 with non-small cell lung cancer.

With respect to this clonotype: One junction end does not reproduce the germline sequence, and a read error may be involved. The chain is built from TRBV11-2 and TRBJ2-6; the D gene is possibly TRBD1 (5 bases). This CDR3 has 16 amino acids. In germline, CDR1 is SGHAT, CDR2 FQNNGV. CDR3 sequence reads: CPSSWSDPSGANVLTF. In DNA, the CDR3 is TGTCCCAGCAGCTGGTCAGACCCCTCTGGGGCCAACGTGCTGACTTTC.

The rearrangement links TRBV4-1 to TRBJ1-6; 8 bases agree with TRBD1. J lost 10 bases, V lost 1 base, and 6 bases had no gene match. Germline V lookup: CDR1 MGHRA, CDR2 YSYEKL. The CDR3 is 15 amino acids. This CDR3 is CASSQARDRMSPLHF. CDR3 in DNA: TGCGCCAGCAGCCAAGCCCGGGACAGGATGTCACCCCTCCACTTT.

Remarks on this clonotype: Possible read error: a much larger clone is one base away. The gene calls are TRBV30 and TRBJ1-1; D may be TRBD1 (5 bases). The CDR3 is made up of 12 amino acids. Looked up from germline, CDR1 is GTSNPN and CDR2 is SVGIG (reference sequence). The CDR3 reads CGWGTGNLPAFF. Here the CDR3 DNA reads TGTGGCTGGGGGACGGGGAACCTACCGGCTTTCTTT.

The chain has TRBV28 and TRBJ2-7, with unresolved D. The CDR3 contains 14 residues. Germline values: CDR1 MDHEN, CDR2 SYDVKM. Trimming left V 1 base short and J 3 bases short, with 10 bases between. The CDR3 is CASSLSPGLYEQYF. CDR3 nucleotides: TGTGCCAGCAGTTTATCACCAGGCCTCTACGAGCAGTACTTC. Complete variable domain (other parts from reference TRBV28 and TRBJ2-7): DVKVTQSSRYLVKRTGEKVFLECVQDMDHENMFWYRQDPGLGLRLIYFSYDVKMKEKGDIPEGYSVSREKKERFSLILESASTNQTSMYLCASSLSPGLYEQYFGPGTRLTVT.

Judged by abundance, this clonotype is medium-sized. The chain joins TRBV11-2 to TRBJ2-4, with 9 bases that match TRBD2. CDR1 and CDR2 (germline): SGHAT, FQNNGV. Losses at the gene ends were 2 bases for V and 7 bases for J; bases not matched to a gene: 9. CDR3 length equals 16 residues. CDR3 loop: CASSLPGTSLENIQYF. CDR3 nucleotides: TGTGCCAGCAGCTTACCCGGGACTAGCCTCGAGAACATTCAGTACTTC.

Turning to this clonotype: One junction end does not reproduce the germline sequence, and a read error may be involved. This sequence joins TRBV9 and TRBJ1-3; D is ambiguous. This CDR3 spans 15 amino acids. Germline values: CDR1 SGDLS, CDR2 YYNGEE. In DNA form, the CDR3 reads TGTGCCAGCAGTTTCCGAGAAAGCTCTGGAAACAACATATATTTT. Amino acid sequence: CASSFRESSGNNIYF. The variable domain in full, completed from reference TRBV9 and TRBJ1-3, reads DSGVTQTPKHLITATGQRVTLRCSPRSGDLSVYWYQQSLDQGLQFLIQYYNGEERAKGNILERFSAQQFPDLHSELNLSSLELGDSALYFCASSFRESSGNNIYFGEGSWLTVV.

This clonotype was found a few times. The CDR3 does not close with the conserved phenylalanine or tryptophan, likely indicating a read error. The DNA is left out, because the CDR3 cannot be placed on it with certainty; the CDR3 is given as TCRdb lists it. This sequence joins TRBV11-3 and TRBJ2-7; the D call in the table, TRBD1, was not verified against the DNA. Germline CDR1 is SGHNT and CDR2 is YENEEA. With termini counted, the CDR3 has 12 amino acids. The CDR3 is CASNLERGEQYL.